This T cell receptor (beta chain) was identified in a study of T cell repertoires in cytomegalovirus infection. This clonotype was seen a handful of times. Its antigen is not identified. CDR1 SGHDT and CDR2 YYEEEE come from the germline V gene. This CDR3 has 15 amino acids. V lost 4 bases to trimming and J lost 8 bases; unmatched junction nucleotides: 9. TCRdb itself ran the reads through MiXCR, one entry per CDR3 protein. This table holds approximately 1,000,000 distinct CDR3 sequences, 31% found once. The clonotype was recovered from a human donor in good health (CMV status not recorded). Some clones in this sample may be carry-over from other donors' samples. Here the sequenced sample was cultured CD8+ T cells from PBMCs, taken from culture after CMV antigen stimulation. The rearrangement uses TRBV5-6 and TRBJ2-1; 10 bases line up with TRBD2. The CDR3 loop reads CASSPELAGFDEQFF. The DNA for the CDR3 is TGTGCCAGCAGCCCTGAACTAGCGGGGTTCGATGAGCAGTTCTTC.